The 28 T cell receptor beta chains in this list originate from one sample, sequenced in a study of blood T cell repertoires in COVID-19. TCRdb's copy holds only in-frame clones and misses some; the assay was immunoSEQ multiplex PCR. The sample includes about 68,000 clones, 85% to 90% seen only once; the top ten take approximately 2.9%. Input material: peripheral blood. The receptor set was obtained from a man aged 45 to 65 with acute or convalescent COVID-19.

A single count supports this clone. The CDR3 sequence: CATSRDSGVGQPQHF. The CDR3 DNA reads TGTGCCACCAGCAGAGATTCCGGGGTGGGCCAGCCCCAGCATTTT. This chain connects TRBV15 to TRBJ1-5; D not resolved. Germline CDR1 LNHNV, CDR2 YYDKDF (reference sequence). This CDR3 spans 15 amino acids. The ends were cut back, 0 bases at V and 7 bases at J, with 13 bases in the middle.

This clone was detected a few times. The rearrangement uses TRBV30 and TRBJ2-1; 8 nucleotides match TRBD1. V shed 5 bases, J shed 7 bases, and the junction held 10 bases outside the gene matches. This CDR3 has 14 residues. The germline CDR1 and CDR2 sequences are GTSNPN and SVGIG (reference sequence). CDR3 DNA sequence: TGTGCCTGGGGACCAGGGGGCACACAGAATGAGCAGTTCTTC. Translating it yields CAWGPGGTQNEQFF.

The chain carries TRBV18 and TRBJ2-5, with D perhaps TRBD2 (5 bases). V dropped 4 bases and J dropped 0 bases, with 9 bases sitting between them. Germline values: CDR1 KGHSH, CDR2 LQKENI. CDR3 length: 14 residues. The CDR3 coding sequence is TGTGCCAGCTCACAGAGGGCGTACCAAGAGACCCAGTACTTC. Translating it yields CASSQRAYQETQYF.

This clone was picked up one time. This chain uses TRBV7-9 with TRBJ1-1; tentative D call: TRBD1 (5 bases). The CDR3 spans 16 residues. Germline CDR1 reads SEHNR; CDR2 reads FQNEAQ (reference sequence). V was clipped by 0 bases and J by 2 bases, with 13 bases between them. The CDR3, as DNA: TGTGCCAGCAGCTTAGCCCGGGGGTTGGGAAACACTGAAGCTTTCTTT. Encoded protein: CASSLARGLGNTEAFF.

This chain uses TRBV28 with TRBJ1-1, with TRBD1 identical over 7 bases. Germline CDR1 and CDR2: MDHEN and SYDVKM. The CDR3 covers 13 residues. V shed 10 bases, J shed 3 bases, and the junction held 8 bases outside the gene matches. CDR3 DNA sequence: TGTGCCACCCAGGGGGTGATAGACACTGAAGCTTTCTTT. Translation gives CATQGVIDTEAFF.

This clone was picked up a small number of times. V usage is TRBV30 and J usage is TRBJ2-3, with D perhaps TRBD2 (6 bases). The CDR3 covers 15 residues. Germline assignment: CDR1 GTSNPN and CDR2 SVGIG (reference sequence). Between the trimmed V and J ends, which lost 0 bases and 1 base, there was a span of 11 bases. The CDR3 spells CAWSVASSGTDTQYF. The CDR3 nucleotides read TGTGCCTGGAGTGTAGCTTCTAGCGGCACAGATACGCAGTATTTT.

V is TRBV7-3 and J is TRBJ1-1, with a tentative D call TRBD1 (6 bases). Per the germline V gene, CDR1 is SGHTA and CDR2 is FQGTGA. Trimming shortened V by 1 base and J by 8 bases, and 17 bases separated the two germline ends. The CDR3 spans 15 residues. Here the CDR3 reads CASSLRGGTQPEAFF. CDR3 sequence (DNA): TGTGCCAGCAGCTTAAGGGGTGGGACACAACCCGAAGCTTTCTTT.

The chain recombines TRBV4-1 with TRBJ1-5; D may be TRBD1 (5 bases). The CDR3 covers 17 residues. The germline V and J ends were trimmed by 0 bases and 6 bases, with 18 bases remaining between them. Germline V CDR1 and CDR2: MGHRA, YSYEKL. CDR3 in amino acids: CASSQENHQGSGQPQHF. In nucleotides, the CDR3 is TGCGCCAGCAGCCAAGAAAACCACCAGGGTAGTGGTCAGCCCCAGCATTTT.

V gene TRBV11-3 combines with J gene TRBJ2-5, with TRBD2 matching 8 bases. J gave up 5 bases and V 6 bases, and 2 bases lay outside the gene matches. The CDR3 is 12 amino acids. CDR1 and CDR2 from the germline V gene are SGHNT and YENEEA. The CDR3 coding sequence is TGTGCCAGCAGGCGCGGGGGGGAGACCCAGTACTTC. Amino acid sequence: CASRRGGETQYF.

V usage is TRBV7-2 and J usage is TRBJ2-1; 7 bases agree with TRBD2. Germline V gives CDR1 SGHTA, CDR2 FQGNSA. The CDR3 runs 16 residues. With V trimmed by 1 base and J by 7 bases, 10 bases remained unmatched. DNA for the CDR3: TGTGCCAGCAGCTTAGTAGGAGCGGGATCCCCTAATGAGCAGTTCTTC. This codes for CASSLVGAGSPNEQFF.

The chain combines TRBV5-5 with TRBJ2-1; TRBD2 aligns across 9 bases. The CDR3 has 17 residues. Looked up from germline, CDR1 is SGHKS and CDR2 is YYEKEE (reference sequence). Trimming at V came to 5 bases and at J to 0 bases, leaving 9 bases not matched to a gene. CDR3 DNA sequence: TGTGCCAGCAGACTCTGGGGACTAGCTGACTCCTACAATGAGCAGTTCTTC. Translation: CASRLWGLADSYNEQFF.

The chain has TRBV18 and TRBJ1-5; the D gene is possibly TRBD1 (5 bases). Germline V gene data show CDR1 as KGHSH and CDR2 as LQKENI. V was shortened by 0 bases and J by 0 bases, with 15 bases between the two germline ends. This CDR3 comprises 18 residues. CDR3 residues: CASSPPGGGGGSNQPQHF. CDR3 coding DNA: TGTGCCAGCTCACCACCTGGGGGGGGAGGAGGTAGCAATCAGCCCCAGCATTTT.

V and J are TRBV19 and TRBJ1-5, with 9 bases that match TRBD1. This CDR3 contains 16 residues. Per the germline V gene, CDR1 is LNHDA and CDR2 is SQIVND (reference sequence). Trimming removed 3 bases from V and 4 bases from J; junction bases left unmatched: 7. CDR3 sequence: CASSIWTGERNQPQHF. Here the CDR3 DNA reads TGTGCCAGTAGTATCTGGACAGGGGAACGAAATCAGCCCCAGCATTTT.

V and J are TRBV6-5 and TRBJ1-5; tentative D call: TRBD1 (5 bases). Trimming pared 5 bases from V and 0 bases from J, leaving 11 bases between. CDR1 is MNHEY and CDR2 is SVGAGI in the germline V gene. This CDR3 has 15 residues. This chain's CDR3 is CASSQNGHSNQPQHF. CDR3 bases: TGTGCCAGCAGTCAAAACGGACATAGCAATCAGCCCCAGCATTTT.

CDR3 region: CSASSWTDDDQPQHF. For the CDR3, the DNA is TGCAGTGCTAGTTCCTGGACAGATGATGATCAGCCCCAGCATTTT. This rearrangement joins TRBV20-1 to TRBJ1-5; D is perhaps TRBD1 (6 bases). CDR3 length equals 15 residues. V lost 3 bases, J lost 5 bases, and 17 bases lay in between. Germline CDR1 DFQATT, CDR2 SNEGSKA (reference sequence).

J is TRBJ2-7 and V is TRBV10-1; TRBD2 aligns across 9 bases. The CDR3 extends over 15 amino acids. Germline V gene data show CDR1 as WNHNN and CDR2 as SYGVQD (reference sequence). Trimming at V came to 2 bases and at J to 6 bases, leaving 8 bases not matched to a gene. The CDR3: CASSETGLASFEQYV. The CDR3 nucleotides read TGCGCCAGCAGTGAGACGGGACTAGCTTCGTTCGAGCAGTACGTC.

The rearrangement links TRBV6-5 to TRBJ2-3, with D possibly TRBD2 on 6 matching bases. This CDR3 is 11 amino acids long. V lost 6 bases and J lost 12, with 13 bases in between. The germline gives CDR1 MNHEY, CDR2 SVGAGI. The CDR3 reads CASSMGRSQYF. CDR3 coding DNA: TGTGCCAGCAGCATGGGGAGGTCACAGTATTTT.

For the CDR3, the DNA is TGTGCCAGCAGCCAAGTTTCTCGCACTGAAGCTTTCTTT. It codes for CASSQVSRTEAFF. The chain carries TRBV3-1 (or the pseudogene TRBV3-2) and TRBJ1-1; D gene unclear. The germline V gene has CDR1 LGHDT and CDR2 YNNKEL (reference sequence). V was trimmed by 1 base and J by 4 bases, leaving 7 bases between them. This CDR3 contains 13 residues.

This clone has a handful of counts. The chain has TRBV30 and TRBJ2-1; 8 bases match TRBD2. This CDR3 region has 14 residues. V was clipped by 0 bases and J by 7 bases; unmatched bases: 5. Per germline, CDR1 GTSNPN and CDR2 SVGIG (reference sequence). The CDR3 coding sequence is TGTGCCTGGAGTGTCGGTAGCGGGAAGAATGAGCAGTTCTTC. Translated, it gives CAWSVGSGKNEQFF.

The CDR3 bases are TGCGCCAGCAGCCCACGGACAGGGGGCTTGGTTGGCTACACCTTC. This translates into CASSPRTGGLVGYTF. The chain uses TRBV5-1 and TRBJ1-2; TRBD1 aligns across 11 bases. The germline CDR1 and CDR2 sequences are SGHRS and YFSETQ. The CDR3 consists of 15 residues. V was clipped by 4 bases and J by 7 bases; unmatched bases: 9.

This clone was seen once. This chain's CDR3 is CASSLEQGNEKLFF. The DNA for the CDR3 is TGTGCCAGCAGCCTTGAACAGGGGAATGAAAAACTGTTTTTT. The rearrangement links TRBV6-5 to TRBJ1-4; 7 bases map to TRBD1. The CDR3 length is 14 residues. Germline CDR1 is MNHEY and CDR2 is SVGAGI. Germline trimming cut 6 bases from V and 5 bases from J; bases unmatched to any gene: 6.

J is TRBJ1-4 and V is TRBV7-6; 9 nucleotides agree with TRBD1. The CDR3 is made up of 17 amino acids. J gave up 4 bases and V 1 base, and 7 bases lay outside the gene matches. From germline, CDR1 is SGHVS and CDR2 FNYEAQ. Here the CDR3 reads CASSLVPRTGDNEKLFF. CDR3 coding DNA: TGTGCCAGCAGCTTAGTGCCCCGGACAGGGGATAATGAAAAACTGTTTTTT.

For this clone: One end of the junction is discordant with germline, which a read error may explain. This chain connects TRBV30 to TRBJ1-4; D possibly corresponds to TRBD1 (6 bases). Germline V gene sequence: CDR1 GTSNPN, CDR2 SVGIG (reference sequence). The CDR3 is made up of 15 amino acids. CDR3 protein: CAGSTRGLTNEKLFF. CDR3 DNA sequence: TGTGCCGGGAGTACGCGGGGGCTTACTAATGAAAAACTGTTTTTT.

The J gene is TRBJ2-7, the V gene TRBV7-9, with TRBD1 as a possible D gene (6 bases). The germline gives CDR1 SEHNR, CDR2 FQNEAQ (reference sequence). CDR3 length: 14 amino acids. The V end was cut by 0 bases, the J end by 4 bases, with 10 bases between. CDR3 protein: CASSLADRPYEQYF. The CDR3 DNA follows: TGTGCCAGCAGCTTAGCGGACAGACCTTACGAGCAGTACTTC.

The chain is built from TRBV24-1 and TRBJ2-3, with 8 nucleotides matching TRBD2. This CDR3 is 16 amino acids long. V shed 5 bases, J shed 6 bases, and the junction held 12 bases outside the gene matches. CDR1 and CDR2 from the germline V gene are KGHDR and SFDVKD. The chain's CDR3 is CATSVGGTGRDDTQYF. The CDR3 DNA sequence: TGTGCCACCAGTGTGGGAGGTACCGGGAGGGATGATACGCAGTATTTT.

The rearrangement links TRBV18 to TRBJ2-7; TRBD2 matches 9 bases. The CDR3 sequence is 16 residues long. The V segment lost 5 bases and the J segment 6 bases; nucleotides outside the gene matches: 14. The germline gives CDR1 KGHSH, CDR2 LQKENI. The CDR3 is CASSDSGSAVSGEQYF. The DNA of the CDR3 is TGTGCCAGCTCAGATAGCGGGAGTGCAGTTTCGGGCGAGCAGTACTTC.

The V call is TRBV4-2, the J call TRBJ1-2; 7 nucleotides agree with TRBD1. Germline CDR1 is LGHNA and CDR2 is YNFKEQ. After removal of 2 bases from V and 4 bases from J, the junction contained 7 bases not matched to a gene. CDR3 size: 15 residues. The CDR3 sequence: CASSQIPGQPYGYTF. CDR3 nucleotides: TGTGCCAGCAGCCAAATACCGGGACAGCCCTATGGCTACACCTTC.

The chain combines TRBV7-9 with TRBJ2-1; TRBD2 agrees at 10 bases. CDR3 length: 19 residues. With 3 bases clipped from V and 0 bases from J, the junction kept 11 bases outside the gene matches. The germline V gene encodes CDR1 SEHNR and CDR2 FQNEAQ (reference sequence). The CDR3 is CASSLRGTSVPSSYNEQFF. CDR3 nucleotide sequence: TGTGCCAGCAGCTTGAGAGGGACTAGCGTTCCGAGCTCCTACAATGAGCAGTTCTTC.